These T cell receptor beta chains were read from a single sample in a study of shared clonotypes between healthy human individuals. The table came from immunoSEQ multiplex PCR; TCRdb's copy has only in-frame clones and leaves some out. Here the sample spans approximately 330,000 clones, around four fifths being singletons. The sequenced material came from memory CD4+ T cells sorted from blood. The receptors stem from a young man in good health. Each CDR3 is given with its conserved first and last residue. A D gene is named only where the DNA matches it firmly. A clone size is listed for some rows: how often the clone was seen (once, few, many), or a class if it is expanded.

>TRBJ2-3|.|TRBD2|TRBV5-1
TGCGCCAGCAGGATGCCTAGCGGTCTTATGGCAGATACGCAGTATTTT
CASRMPSGLMADTQYF
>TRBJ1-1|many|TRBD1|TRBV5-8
TGTGCCAGCAGCTCCCGGGACAGGGGCACTGAAGCTTTCTTT
CASSSRDRGTEAFF
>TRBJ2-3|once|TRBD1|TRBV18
TGTGCCAGCTCACCACCGGGACAGGGCGGAGATACGCAGTATTTT
CASSPPGQGGDTQYF
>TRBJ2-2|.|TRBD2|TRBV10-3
TGTGCCATCAGTGGGACTAGCGGAACCGGGGAGCTGTTTTTT
CAISGTSGTGELFF
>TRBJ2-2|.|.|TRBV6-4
TGTGCCAGCAGTGGGCGTGGCCCCGGGGAGCTGTTTTTT
CASSGRGPGELFF
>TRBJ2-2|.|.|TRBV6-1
TGTGCCAGCCGACGGGGCCCCGGGGAGCTGTTTTTT
CASRRGPGELFF
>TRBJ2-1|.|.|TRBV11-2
TGTGCCAGCAGCTTAGAAAGTTTGGGTAGCAATGAGCAGTTCTTC
CASSLESLGSNEQFF
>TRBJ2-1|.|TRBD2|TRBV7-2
TGTGCCAGCAGCGCAATAGCGGGAGTGGCTAATGAGCAGTTCTTC
CASSAIAGVANEQFF
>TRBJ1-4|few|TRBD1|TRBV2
TGTGCCAGCAGTGATAACAGGGGTAATGAAAAACTGTTTTTT
CASSDNRGNEKLFF
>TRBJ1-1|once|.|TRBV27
TGTGCCAGCAGTCAAGGACAATACAGAGTTAACACTGAAGCTTTCTTT
CASSQGQYRVNTEAFF
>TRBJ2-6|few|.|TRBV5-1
TGCGCCAGCAGCCGGGATGGGGCCAACGTCCTGACTTTC
CASSRDGANVLTF